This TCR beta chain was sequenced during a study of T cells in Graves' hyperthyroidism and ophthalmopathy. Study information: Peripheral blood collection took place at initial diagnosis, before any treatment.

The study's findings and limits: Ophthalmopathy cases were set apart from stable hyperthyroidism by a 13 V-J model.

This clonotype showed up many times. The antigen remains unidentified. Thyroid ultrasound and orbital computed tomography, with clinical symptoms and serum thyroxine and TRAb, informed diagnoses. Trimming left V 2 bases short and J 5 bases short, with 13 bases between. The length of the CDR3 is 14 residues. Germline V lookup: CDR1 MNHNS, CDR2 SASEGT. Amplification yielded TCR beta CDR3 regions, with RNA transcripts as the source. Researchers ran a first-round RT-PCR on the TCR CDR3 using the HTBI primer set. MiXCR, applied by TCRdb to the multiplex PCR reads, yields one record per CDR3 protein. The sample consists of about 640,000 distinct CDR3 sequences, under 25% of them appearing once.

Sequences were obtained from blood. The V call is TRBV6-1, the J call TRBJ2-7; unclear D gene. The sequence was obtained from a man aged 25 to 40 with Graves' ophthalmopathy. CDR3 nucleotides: TGTGCCAGCAGTGAAAAGCCCCCTCCCCACGAGCAGTACTTC. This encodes CASSEKPPPHEQYF.